This TCR beta chain originates from a study of control samples from healthy donors and cancer patients. V gave up 5 bases and J gave up 4 bases; unmatched junction bases: 9. The germline V gene has CDR1 SEHNR and CDR2 FQNEAQ (reference sequence). The CDR3 is made up of 15 amino acids. This clone ranks as medium-sized (0.01 to 0.1%). Profiled with immunoSEQ multiplex PCR; TCRdb holds only in-frame clones, not every one. The sample lists about 69,000 clones; 84% were seen once. The chain recombines TRBV7-9 with TRBJ2-7; TRBD1 matches at 9 bases. The origin of this receptor is a woman aged 45-65 years with lung cancer. The specimen sequenced was PBMCs. CDR3 DNA sequence: TGTGCCAGCAGCCCCCCTGGGACAGGGCCTTACGAGCAGTACTTC. Translation gives CASSPPGTGPYEQYF.